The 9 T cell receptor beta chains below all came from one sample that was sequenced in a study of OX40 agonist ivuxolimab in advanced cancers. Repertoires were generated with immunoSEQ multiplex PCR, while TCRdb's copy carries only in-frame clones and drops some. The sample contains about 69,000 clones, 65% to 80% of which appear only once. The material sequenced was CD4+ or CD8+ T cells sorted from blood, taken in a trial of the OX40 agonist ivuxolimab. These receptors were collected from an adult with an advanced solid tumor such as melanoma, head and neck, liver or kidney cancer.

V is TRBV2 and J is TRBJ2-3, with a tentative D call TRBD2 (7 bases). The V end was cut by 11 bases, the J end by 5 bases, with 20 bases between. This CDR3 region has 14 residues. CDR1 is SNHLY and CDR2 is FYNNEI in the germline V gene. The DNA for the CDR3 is TGTGCCTCTGGAAGAGGGGGGGTAGGAGATACGCAGTATTTT. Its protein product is CASGRGGVGDTQYF.

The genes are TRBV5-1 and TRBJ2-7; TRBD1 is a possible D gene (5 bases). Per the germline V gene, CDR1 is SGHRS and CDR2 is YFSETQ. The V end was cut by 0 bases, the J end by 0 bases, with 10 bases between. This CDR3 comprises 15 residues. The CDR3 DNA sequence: TGCGCCAGCAGCTTGGACCACAGGAGCTCCTACGAGCAGTACTTC. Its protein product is CASSLDHRSSYEQYF.

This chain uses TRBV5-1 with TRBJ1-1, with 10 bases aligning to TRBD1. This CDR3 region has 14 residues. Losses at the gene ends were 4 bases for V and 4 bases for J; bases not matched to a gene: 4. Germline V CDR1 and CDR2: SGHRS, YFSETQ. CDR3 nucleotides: TGCGCCAGCAGCCGGACAGGGGGAGGCACTGAAGCTTTCTTT. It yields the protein CASSRTGGGTEAFF.

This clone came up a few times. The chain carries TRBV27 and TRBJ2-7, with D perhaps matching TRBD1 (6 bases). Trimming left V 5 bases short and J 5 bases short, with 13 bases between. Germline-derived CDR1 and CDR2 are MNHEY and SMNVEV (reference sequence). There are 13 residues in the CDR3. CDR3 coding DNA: TGTGCCAGCAGTCCACAACAGGGCAACGAGCAGTACTTC. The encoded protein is CASSPQQGNEQYF.

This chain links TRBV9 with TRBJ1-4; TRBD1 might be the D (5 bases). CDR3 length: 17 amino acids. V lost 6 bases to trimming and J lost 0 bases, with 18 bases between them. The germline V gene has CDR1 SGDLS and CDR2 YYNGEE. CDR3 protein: CASTKGRGKSTNEKLFF. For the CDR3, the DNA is TGTGCCAGCACCAAAGGCCGGGGGAAGTCAACTAATGAAAAACTGTTTTTT.

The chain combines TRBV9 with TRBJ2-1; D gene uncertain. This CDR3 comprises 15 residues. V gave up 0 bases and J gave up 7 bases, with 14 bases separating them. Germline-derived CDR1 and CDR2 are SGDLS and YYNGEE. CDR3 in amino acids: CASSVDPVRSNEQFF. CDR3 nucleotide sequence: TGTGCCAGCAGCGTAGACCCTGTTCGATCGAATGAGCAGTTCTTC.

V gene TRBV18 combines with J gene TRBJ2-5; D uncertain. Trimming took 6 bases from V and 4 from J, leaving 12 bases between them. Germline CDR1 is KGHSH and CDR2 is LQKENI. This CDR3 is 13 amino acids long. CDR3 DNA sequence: TGTGCCAGCTCCCCGACTCAACGAGAGACCCAGTACTTC. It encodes CASSPTQRETQYF.

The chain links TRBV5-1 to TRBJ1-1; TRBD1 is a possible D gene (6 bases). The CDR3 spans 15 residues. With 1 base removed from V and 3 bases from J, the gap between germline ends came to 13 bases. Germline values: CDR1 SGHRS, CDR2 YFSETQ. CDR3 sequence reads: CASSLSGGRDTEAFF. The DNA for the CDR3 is TGCGCCAGCAGCTTGAGCGGGGGGCGGGACACTGAAGCTTTCTTT.

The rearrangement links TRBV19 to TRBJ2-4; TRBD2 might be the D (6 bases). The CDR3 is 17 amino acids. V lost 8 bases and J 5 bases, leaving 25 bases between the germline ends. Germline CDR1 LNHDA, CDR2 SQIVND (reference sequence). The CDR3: CASRGGRGRGPENIQYF. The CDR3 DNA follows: TGTGCCAGTCGGGGAGGTCGGGGAAGGGGTCCAGAAAACATTCAGTACTTC.